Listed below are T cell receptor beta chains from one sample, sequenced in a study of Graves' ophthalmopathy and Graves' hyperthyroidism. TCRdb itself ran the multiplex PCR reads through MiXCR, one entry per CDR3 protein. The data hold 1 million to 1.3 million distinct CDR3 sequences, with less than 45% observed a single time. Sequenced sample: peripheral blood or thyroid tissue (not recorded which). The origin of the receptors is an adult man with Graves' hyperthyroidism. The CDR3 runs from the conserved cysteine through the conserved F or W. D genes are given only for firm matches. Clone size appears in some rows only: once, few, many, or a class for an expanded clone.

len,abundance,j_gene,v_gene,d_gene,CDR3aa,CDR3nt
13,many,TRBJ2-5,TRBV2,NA,CASTVGRQETQYF,TGTGCCAGCACGGTCGGCAGACAAGAGACCCAGTACTTC
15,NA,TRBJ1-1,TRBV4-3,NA,CASSRNGDGLTEAFF,TGCGCCAGCAGCCGGAATGGGGACGGCCTCACTGAAGCTTTCTTT
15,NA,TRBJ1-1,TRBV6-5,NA,CASSQTGTLHTEAFF,TGTGCCAGCAGTCAGACCGGGACCCTGCACACTGAAGCTTTCTTT
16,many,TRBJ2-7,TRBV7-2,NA,CASSQDRRRATYEQYF,TGTGCCAGCAGCCAAGACCGTCGGCGGGCCACCTACGAGCAGTACTTC
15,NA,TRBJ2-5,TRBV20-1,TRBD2,CSARIPSGGGETQYF,TGCAGTGCTAGGATTCCTAGCGGGGGTGGAGAGACCCAGTACTTC
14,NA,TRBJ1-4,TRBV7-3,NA,CASGRTGVNEKLFF,TGTGCCAGCGGAAGGACGGGAGTAAATGAAAAACTGTTTTTT
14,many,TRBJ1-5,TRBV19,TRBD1,CASTHGQGDQPQHF,TGTGCCAGTACTCACGGACAGGGAGATCAGCCCCAGCATTTT
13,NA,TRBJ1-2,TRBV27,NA,CASSFQGGKGYTF,TGTGCCAGCAGTTTCCAGGGAGGAAAAGGCTACACCTTC
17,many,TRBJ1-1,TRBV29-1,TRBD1,CSVDTGDRFRMNTEAFF,TGCAGCGTTGATACGGGGGACAGATTTCGAATGAACACTGAAGCTTTCTTT
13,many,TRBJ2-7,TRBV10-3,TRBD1,CAISEGGPYEQYF,TGTGCCATCAGTGAAGGGGGCCCCTACGAGCAGTACTTC
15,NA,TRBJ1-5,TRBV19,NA,CASQSEIYSNQPQHF,TGTGCCAGCCAGTCGGAAATTTATAGCAATCAGCCCCAGCATTTT
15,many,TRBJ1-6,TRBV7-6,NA,CASSLEAGNNSPLHF,TGTGCCAGCAGCTTAGAAGCAGGGAACAATTCACCCCTCCACTTT
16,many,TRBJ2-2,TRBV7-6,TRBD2,CASRLGAGGITGELFF,TGTGCCAGCCGGTTGGGAGCGGGAGGGATCACCGGGGAGCTGTTTTTT
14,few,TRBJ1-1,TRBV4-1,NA,CASSRITVEEEAFF,TGCGCCAGCAGCCGTATCACCGTGGAAGAGGAAGCTTTCTTT
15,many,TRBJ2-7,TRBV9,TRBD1,CASSTQGQGYYEQYF,TGTGCCAGCAGCACCCAGGGACAGGGCTACTACGAGCAGTACTTC
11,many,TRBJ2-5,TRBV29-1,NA,CSVSERETQYF,TGCAGCGTTTCGGAGCGTGAGACCCAGTACTTC
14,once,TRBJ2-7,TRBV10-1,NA,CASSGGTEPYEQYF,TGCGCCAGCAGTGGCGGGACAGAGCCCTACGAGCAGTACTTC
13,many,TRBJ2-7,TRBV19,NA,CASSSLWAYEQYF,TGTGCCAGTAGTTCCTTGTGGGCTTACGAGCAGTACTTC
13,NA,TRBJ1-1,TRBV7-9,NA,CASSLAVRGAAFF,TGTGCCAGCAGCTTGGCTGTCAGGGGTGCGGCTTTCTTT
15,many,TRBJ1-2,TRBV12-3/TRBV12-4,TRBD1,CASSPQGQGNYGYTF,TGTGCCAGCAGTCCACAGGGACAGGGGAACTATGGCTACACCTTC
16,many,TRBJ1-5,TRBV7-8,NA,CASSLAPRTGNQPQHF,TGTGCCAGCAGCTTAGCGCCCAGGACTGGCAATCAGCCCCAGCATTTT
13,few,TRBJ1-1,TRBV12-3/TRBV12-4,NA,CASRSSARTEAFF,TGTGCCAGCAGAAGTTCCGCGAGGACTGAAGCTTTCTTT
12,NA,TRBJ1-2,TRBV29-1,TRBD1,CSVAQGADGYTF,TGCAGCGTGGCACAGGGGGCCGATGGCTACACCTTC
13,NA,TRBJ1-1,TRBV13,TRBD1,CASSLGTGSIAFF,TGTGCCAGCAGCCTAGGGACAGGGTCCATAGCTTTCTTT
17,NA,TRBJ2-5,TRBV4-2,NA,CASSPGRGRGGQETQYF,TGTGCCAGCAGCCCCGGGAGGGGGCGCGGGGGGCAAGAGACCCAGTACTTC
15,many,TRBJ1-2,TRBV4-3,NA,CASSQDLAETSVYTF,TGCGCCAGCAGCCAAGATCTGGCCGAAACGTCGGTCTACACCTTC
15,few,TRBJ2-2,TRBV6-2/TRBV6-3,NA,CASSYSDGNTGELFF,TGTGCCAGCAGTTACTCGGACGGTAACACCGGGGAGCTGTTTTTT
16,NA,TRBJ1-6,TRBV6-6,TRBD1,CASSEPPGTGGSPLHF,TGTGCCAGCAGTGAACCCCCCGGGACAGGGGGATCACCCCTCCACTTT
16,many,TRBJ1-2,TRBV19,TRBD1,CASSIELQGASDGYTF,TGTGCCAGTAGTATAGAGTTACAGGGGGCTTCTGATGGCTACACCTTC
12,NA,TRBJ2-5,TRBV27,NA,CASRNRFETQYF,TGTGCCAGCAGAAATCGTTTTGAGACCCAGTACTTC
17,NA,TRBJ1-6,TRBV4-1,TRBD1,CASSHPGGRTGDSPLHF,TGCGCCAGCAGCCACCCGGGGGGCCGGACAGGGGATTCACCCCTCCACTTT
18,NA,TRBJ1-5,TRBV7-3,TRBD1,CASSQVSLGTGGNQPQHF,TGTGCCAGCAGCCAAGTGTCCCTCGGGACAGGGGGCAATCAGCCCCAGCATTTT
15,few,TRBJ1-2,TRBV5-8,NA,CASSYPGDSNYGYTF,TGTGCCAGCAGCTACCCAGGGGACTCTAACTATGGCTACACCTTC